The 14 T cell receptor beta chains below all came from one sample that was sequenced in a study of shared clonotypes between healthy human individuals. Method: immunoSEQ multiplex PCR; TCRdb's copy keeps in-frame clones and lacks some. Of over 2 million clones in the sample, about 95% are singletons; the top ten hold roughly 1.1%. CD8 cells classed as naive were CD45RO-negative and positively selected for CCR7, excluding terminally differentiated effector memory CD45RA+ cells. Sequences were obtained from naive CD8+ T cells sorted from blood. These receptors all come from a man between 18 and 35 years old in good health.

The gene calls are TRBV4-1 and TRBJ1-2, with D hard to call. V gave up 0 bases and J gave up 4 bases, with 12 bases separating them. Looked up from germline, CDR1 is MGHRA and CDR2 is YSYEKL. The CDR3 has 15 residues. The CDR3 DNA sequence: TGCGCCAGCAGCCAAGAGGGTCGGGTTACCTATGGCTACACCTTC. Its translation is CASSQEGRVTYGYTF.

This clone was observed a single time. The CDR3, as DNA: TGTGCCAGCAGCTCCCGGACGGAGAACACTGAAGCTTTCTTT. This sequence encodes CASSSRTENTEAFF. The rearrangement uses TRBV7-9 and TRBJ1-1; D unclear. Trimming took 4 bases from V and 1 from J, leaving 10 bases between them. Germline-derived CDR1 and CDR2 are SEHNR and FQNEAQ (reference sequence). There are 14 residues in the CDR3.

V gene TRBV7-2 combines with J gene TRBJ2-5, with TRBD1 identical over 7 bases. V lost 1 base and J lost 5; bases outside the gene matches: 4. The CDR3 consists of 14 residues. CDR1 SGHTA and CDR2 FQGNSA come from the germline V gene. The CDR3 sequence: CASSLGGGRETQYF. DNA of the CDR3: TGTGCCAGCAGCTTAGGAGGGGGCAGGGAGACCCAGTACTTC.

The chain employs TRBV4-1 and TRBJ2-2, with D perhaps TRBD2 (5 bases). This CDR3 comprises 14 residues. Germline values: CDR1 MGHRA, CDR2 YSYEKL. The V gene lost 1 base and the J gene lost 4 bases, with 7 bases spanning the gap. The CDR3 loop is CASSQGELTGELFF. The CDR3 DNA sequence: TGCGCCAGCAGCCAAGGGGAGCTCACCGGGGAGCTGTTTTTT.

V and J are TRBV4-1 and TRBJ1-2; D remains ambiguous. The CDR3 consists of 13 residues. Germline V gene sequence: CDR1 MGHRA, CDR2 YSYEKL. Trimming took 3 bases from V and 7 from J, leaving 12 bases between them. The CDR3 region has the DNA TGCGCCAGCAGCCATCCCGGACGGGGTGGCTACACCTTC. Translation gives CASSHPGRGGYTF.

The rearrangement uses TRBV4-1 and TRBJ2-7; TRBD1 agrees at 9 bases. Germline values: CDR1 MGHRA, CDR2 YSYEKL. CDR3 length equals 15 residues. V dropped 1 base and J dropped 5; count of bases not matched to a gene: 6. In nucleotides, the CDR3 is TGCGCCAGCAGCCAAGTCGGGACAGGGTCCCACGAGCAGTACTTC. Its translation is CASSQVGTGSHEQYF.

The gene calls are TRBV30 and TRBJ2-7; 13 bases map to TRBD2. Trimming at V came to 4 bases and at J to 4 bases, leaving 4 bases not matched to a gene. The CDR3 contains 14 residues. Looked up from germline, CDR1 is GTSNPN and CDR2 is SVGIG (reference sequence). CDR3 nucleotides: TGTGCCTGGACGACTAGCGGGAGGACGTACGAGCAGTACTTC. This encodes CAWTTSGRTYEQYF.

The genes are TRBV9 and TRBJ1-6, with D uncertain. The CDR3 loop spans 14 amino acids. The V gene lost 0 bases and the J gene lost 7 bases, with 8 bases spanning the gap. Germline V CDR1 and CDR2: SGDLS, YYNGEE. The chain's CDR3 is CASSVASVNSPLHF. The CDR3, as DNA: TGTGCCAGCAGCGTAGCGAGCGTGAATTCACCCCTCCACTTT.

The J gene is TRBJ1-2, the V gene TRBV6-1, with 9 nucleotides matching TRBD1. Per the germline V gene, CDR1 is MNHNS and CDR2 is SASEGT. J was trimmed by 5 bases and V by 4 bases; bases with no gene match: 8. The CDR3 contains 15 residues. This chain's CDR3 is CASSATTGGVYGYTF. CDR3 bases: TGTGCCAGCAGTGCCACGACAGGGGGGGTTTATGGCTACACCTTC.

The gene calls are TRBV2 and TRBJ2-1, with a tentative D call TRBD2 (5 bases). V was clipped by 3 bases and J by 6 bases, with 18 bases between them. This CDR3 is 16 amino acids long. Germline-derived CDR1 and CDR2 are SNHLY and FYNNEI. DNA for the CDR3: TGTGCCAGCAGTGATTCGTGGCTTGTAGGGAGCAATGAGCAGTTCTTC. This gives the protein CASSDSWLVGSNEQFF.

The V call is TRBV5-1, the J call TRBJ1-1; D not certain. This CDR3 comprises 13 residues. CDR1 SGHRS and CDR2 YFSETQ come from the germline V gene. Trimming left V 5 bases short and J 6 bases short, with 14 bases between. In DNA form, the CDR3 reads TGCGCCAGCAGGGGCTCGGGGATCGCTGAAGCTTTCTTT. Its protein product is CASRGSGIAEAFF.

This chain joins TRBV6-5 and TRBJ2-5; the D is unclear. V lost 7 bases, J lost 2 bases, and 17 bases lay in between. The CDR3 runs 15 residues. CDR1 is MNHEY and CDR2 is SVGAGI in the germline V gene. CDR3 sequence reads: CASTYLGPPQETQYF. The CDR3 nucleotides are TGTGCCAGCACCTACCTCGGACCGCCACAAGAGACCCAGTACTTC.

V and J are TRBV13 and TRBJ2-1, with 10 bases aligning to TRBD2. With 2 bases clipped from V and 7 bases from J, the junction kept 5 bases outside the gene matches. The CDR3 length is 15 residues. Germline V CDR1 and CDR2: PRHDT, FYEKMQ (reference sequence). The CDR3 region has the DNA TGTGCCAGCAGCTTAAAGGGACTAGCGATGAATGAGCAGTTCTTC. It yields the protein CASSLKGLAMNEQFF.

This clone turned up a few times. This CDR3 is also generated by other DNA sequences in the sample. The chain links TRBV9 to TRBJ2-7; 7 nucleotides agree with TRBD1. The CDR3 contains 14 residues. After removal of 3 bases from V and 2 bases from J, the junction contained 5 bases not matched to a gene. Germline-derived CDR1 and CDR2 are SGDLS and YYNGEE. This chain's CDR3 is CASSAGTVPYEQYF. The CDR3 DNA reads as TGTGCCAGCAGCGCCGGGACAGTACCCTACGAGCAGTACTTC.